Given below is one TCR beta chain in context. Its matching antigen is unknown. V lost 1 base to trimming and J lost 9 bases; unmatched junction nucleotides: 2. The CDR3 spans 14 residues. Germline CDR1 is SGHTA and CDR2 is FQGNSA. These data come from a study of cytomegalovirus exposure and HLA in healthy donors. Primers included in the PCR were 60 Vbeta and 13 Jbeta primers. Sequencing was performed with immunoSEQ multiplex PCR; in TCRdb, only in-frame clones are kept and a portion is missing. This repertoire shows 150,000 to 200,000 clones, roughly four fifths found once; its top ten account for around 3.7%. Study results and limitations: The study recorded some 160 TCR beta chains that were cytomegalovirus-associated. A later analysis found TCR association rates differed by HLA locus, highest for DRB1 and lowest for HLA-C. Rarity held for most TCR sequences, but there were some public TCRs that occurred in many donors.

The sequence came from a man in his forties or fifties in good health and CMV-seropositive. The sequenced sample consisted of PBMCs. The J gene is TRBJ2-1, the V gene TRBV7-2, with 11 bases that match TRBD2. The CDR3 coding sequence is TGTGCCAGCAGCTTAGGACTAGCGGGACCTGAGCAGTTCTTC. Its translation is CASSLGLAGPEQFF.